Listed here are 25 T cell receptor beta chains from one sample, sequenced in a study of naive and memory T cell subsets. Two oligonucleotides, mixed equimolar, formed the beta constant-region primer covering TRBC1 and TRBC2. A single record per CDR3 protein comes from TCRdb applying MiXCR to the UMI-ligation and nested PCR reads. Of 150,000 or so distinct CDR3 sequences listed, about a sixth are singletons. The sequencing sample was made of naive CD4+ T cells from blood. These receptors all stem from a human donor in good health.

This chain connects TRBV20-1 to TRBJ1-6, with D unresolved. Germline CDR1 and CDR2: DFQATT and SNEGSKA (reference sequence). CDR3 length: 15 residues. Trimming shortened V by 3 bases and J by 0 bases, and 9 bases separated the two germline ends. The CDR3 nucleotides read TGCAGTGCTAGCCAGGCAAGCTCCTATAATTCACCCCTCCACTTT. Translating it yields CSASQASSYNSPLHF.

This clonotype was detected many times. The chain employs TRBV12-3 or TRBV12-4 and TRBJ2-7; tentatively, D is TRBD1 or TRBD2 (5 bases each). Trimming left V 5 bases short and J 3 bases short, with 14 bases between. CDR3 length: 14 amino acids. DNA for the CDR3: TGTGCCAGCAGTGTCGGGGACGGGGACTACGAGCAGTACTTC. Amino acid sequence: CASSVGDGDYEQYF.

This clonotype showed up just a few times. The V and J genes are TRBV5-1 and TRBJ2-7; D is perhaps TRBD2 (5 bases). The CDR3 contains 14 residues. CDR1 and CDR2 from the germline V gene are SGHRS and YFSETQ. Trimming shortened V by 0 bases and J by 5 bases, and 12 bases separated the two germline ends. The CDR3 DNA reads TGCGCCAGCAGCTTGGCCTCAACTAGGGACGAGCAGTACTTC. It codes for CASSLASTRDEQYF.

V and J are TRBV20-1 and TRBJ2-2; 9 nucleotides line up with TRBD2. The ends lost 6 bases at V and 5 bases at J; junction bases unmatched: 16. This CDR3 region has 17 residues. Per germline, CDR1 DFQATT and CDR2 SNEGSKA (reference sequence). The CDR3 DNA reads TGCAGTGCCACCGGGACTAGCACCTCCAAGGGGACCGGGGAGCTGTTTTTT. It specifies CSATGTSTSKGTGELFF.

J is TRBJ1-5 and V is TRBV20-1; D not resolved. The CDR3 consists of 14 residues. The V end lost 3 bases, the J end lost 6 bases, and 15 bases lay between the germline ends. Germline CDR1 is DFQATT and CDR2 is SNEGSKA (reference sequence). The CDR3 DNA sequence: TGCAGTGCTAGTGGCCCCGAGGGTAGTCAGCCCCAGCATTTT. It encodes CSASGPEGSQPQHF.

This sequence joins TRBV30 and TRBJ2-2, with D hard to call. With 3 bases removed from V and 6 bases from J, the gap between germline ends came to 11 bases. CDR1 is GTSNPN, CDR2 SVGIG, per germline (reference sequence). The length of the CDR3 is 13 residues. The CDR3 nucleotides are TGTGCCTGGAGCACTTCGGTGGCCGGGGAGCTGTTTTTT. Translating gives CAWSTSVAGELFF.

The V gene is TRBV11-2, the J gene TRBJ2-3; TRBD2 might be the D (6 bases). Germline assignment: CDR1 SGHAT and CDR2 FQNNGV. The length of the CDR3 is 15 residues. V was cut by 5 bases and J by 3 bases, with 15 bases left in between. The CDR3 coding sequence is TGTGCCAGCAGCACCCCGGAGGGCCAGACAGATACGCAGTATTTT. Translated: CASSTPEGQTDTQYF.

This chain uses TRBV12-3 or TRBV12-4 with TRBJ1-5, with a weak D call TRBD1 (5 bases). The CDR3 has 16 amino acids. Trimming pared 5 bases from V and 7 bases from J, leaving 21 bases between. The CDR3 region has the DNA TGTGCCAGCAGTCCGGATCCCCGCAGGGTGAGGCAGCCCCAGCATTTT. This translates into CASSPDPRRVRQPQHF.

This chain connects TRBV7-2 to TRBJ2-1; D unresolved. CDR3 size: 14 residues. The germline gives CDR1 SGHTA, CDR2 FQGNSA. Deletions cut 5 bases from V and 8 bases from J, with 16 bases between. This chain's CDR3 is CASSPGPLPDEQFF. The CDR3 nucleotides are TGTGCCAGCAGCCCGGGTCCACTGCCGGATGAGCAGTTCTTC.

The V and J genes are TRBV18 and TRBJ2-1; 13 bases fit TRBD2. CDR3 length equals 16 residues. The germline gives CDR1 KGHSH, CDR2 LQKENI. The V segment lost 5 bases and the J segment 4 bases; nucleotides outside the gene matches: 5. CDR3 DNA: TGTGCCAGCTCAGAACCGGGACTAGCGGGGTACAATGAGCAGTTCTTC. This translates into CASSEPGLAGYNEQFF. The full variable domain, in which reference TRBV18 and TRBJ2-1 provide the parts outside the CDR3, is NAGVMQNPRHLVRRRGQEARLRCSPMKGHSHVYWYRQLPEEGLKFMVYLQKENIIDESGMPKERFSAEFPKEGPSILRIQQVVRGDSAAYFCASSEPGLAGYNEQFFGPGTRLTVL.

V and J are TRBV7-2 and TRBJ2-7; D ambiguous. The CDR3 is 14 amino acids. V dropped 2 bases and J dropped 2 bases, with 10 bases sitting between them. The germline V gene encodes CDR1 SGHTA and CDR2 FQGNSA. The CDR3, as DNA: TGTGCCAGCAGCTTAAGGCAGGACGCCTACGAGCAGTACTTC. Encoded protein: CASSLRQDAYEQYF. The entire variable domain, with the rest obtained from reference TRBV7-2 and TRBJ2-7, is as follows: GAGVSQSPSNKVTEKGKDVELRCDPISGHTALYWYRQSLGQGLEFLIYFQGNSAPDKSGLPSDRFSAERTGGSVSTLTIQRTQQEDSAVYLCASSLRQDAYEQYFGPGTRLTVT.

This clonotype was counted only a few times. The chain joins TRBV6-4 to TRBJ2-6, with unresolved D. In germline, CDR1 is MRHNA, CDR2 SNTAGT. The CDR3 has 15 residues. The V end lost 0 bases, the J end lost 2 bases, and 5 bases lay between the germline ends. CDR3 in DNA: TGTGCCAGCAGTGACTCCACAGCTGGGGCCAACGTCCTGACTTTC. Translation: CASSDSTAGANVLTF.

Written as DNA, the CDR3 is TGTGCCAGCAGCTTAAAGGGCCCCAGCTACAATGAGCAGTTCTTC. Translation: CASSLKGPSYNEQFF. The V call is TRBV7-2, the J call TRBJ2-1; D call uncertain. The germline gives CDR1 SGHTA, CDR2 FQGNSA. CDR3 length: 15 residues. V lost 2 bases, J lost 3 bases, and 11 bases lay in between. Using reference TRBV7-2 and TRBJ2-1 for the parts outside the CDR3, the full variable domain is GAGVSQSPSNKVTEKGKDVELRCDPISGHTALYWYRQSLGQGLEFLIYFQGNSAPDKSGLPSDRFSAERTGGSVSTLTIQRTQQEDSAVYLCASSLKGPSYNEQFFGPGTRLTVL.

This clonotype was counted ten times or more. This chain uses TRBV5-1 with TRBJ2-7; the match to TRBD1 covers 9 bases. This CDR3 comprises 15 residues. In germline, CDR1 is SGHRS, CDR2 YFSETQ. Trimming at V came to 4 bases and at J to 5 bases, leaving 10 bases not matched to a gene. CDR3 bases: TGCGCCAGCAGCCAGGACAGGGGTCTTAAAGACGAGCAGTACTTC. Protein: CASSQDRGLKDEQYF.

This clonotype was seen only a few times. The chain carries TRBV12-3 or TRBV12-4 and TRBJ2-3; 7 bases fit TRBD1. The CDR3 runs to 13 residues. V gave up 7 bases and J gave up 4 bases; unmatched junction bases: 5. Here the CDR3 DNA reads TGTGCCAGCATCACGCAGGGGGCAGATACGCAGTATTTT. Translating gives CASITQGADTQYF.

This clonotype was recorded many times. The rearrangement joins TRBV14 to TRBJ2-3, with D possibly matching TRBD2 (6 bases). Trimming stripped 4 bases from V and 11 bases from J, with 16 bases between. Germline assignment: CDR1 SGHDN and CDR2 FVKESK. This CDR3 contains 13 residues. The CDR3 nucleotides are TGTGCCAGCAGCCCCCAGGAGGGCTGGGGGCAGTATTTT. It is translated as CASSPQEGWGQYF. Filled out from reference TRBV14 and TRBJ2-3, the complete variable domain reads EAGVTQFPSHSVIEKGQTVTLRCDPISGHDNLYWYRRVMGKEIKFLLHFVKESKQDESGMPNNRFLAERTGGTYSTLKVQPAELEDSGVYFCASSPQEGWGQYFGPGTRLTVL.

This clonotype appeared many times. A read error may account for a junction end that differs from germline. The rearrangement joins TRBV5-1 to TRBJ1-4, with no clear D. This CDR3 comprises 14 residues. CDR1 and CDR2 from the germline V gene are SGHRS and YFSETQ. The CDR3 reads CASSLDGGEEKLFF. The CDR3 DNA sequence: TGCGCCAGCAGTTTGGACGGCGGGGAGGAAAAACTGTTTTTT.

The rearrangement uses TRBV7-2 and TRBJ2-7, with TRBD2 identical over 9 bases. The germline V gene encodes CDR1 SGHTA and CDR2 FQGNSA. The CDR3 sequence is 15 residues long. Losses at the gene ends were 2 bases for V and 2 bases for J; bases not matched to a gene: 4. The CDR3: CASSLSASGTYEQYF. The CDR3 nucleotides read TGTGCCAGCAGCTTATCGGCTAGCGGGACCTACGAGCAGTACTTC.

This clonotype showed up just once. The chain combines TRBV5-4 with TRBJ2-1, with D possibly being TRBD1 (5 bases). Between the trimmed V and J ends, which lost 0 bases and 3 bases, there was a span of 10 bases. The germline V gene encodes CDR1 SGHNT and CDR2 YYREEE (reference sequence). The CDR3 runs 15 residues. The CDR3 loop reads CASSLGSTGYNEQFF. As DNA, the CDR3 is TGTGCCAGCAGCTTGGGGTCCACAGGCTACAATGAGCAGTTCTTC.

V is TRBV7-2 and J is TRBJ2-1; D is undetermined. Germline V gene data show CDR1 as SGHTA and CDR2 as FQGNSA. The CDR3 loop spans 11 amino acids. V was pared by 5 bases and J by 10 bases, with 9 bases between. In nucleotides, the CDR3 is TGTGCCAGCAGCCCTGAGAGGGAGCAGTTCTTC. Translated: CASSPEREQFF. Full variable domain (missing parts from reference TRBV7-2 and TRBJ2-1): GAGVSQSPSNKVTEKGKDVELRCDPISGHTALYWYRQSLGQGLEFLIYFQGNSAPDKSGLPSDRFSAERTGGSVSTLTIQRTQQEDSAVYLCASSPEREQFFGPGTRLTVL.

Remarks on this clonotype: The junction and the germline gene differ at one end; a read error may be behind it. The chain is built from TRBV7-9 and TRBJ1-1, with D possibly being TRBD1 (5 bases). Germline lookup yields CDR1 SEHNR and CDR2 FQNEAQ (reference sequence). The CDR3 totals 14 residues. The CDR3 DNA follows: TGTGTCAGCAGCCACCGGGGGGGAGAGACTGAAGCTTTCTTT. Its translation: CVSSHRGGETEAFF.

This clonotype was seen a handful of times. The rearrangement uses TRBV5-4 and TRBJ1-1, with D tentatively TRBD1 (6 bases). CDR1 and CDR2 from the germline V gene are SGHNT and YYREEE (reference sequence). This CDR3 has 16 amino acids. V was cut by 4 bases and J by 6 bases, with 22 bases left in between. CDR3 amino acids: CASSLPGVGGRAEAFF. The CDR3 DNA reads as TGTGCCAGCAGCCTTCCAGGGGTTGGGGGGCGTGCTGAAGCTTTCTTT.

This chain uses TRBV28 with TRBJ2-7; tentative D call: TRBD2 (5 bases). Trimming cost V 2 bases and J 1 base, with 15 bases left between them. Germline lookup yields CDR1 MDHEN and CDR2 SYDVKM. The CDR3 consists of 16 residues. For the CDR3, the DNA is TGTGCCAGCAGTTTAGGAGGAGGCGGAAGGTCCTACGAGCAGTACTTC. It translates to CASSLGGGGRSYEQYF.

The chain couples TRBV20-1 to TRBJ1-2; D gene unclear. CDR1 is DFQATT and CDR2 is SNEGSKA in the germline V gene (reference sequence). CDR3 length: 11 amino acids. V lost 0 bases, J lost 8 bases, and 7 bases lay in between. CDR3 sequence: CSARDKGGYTF. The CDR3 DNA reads TGCAGTGCTAGAGATAAAGGCGGCTACACCTTC.

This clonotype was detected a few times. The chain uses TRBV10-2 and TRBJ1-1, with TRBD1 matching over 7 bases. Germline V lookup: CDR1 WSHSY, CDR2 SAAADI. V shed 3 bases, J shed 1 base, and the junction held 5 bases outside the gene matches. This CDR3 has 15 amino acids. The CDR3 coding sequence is TGCGCCAGCAGTGACATTAACAGGGGGAACACTGAAGCTTTCTTT. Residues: CASSDINRGNTEAFF.